A selection of T cell receptor beta chains follows, all from one sample in a study of shared T cell receptors in the human thymus. Profiled with immunoSEQ multiplex PCR; TCRdb holds only in-frame clones, not every one. The sample holds approximately 400,000 clones; approximately 95% are singletons and the top ten take approximately 0.018%. The specimen was thymocytes. The receptors derive from a human donor. Each CDR3 is given with its conserved first and last residue. The order of the fields is D gene, clone size, J gene, V gene, CDR3 DNA, CDR3 protein. A D gene is named only where the DNA matches it firmly. Clone size is given for some rows only: seen once, a few or many times, or a class if the clone is expanded.

>TRBD1|once|TRBJ1-5|TRBV19
TGTGCCAGTAGTATAGATTTCGCGGACAGGGGGCTTGTAAGCAATCAGCCCCAGCATTTT
CASSIDFADRGLVSNQPQHF
>TRBD1|-|TRBJ2-7|TRBV7-9
TGTGCCAGCAGCTTATTCCCCCGGACAGGTTTTCACGAGCAGTACTTC
CASSLFPRTGFHEQYF
>-|-|TRBJ2-3|TRBV4-1
TGCGCCAGCAGCCAAACCAGCGGAGATCCTAGCACAGATACGCAGTATTTT
CASSQTSGDPSTDTQYF
>TRBD1|-|TRBJ2-7|TRBV4-1
TGCGCCAGCAGCCAAGTTCAACAGGGGGCTTACGAGCAGTACTTC
CASSQVQQGAYEQYF
>TRBD2|-|TRBJ2-4|TRBV13
TGTGCCAGCAGCTTAGTCGTCCGGGAGGCGGAAGCCAAAAACATTCAGTACTTC
CASSLVVREAEAKNIQYF
>-|-|TRBJ2-3|TRBV5-1
TGCGCCAGCAGCTTGGCGGGACTCCTCTCGGCAGATACGCAGTATTTT
CASSLAGLLSADTQYF
>-|-|TRBJ2-7|TRBV28
TGTGCCAGCAGCCCCCTAGGTAGGGACGGGAACTACGAGCAGTACTTC
CASSPLGRDGNYEQYF
>-|-|TRBJ1-5|TRBV19
TGTGCCAGTAGCGTTGGACAGTATAGCAATCAGCCCCAGCATTTT
CASSVGQYSNQPQHF
>TRBD1|-|TRBJ1-5|TRBV6-1
TGTGCCAGCAGTGGACGACAGGGGAGAGTCGGAAATCAGCCCCAGCATTTT
CASSGRQGRVGNQPQHF
>TRBD2|-|TRBJ2-7|TRBV4-1
TGCGCCAGCAGCCATCTCTCCCAGACTAGCGGGAGGGAAGGAGACGAGCAGTACTTC
CASSHLSQTSGREGDEQYF
>-|-|TRBJ1-2|TRBV6-5
TGTGCCAGCAGTTACAGGAATAACTATGGCTACACCTTC
CASSYRNNYGYTF
>TRBD1|-|TRBJ2-7|TRBV2
TGTGCCAGCAGTGAAGGAAGGGACAGCTCGGGATCCTACGAGCAGTACTTC
CASSEGRDSSGSYEQYF
>-|-|TRBJ1-4|TRBV18
TGTGCCAGCTCACCAAGATGGGGCGCGAGGCGTGCAACTAATGAAAAACTGTTTTTT
CASSPRWGARRATNEKLFF
>TRBD1|-|TRBJ1-5|TRBV9
TGTGCCAGCAGCCCAGGGACAGGGGAACGGCAGCCCCAGCATTTT
CASSPGTGERQPQHF
>TRBD1|-|TRBJ2-7|TRBV28
TGTGCCAGCAGCCGACGACAGGGGAGGTACGAGCAGTACTTC
CASSRRQGRYEQYF
>TRBD1|-|TRBJ2-7|TRBV19
TGTGCCAGTAGTACTGACCTAGGACAGGTCCCCTACGAGCAGTACTTC
CASSTDLGQVPYEQYF
>-|-|TRBJ2-7|TRBV5-8
TGTGCCAGCAGCTTGCTCGGACATATAACTGGGGGCCTATACGAGCAGTACTTC
CASSLLGHITGGLYEQYF
>-|-|TRBJ2-1|TRBV7-9
TGTGCCAGCAGCTTAGGTGGGGGTGAGCAGTTCTTC
CASSLGGGEQFF
>-|-|TRBJ1-2|TRBV6-6
TGTGCCACCCCCGAATGGCAGAATCCCCCCTATGGCTACACCTTC
CATPEWQNPPYGYTF
>-|-|TRBJ2-3|TRBV27
TGTGCCAGCAGTTTTCAGGTGTCGGAGGATCCTACAGATACGCAGTATTTT
CASSFQVSEDPTDTQYF
>TRBD1|-|TRBJ2-7|TRBV27
TGTGCCAGCAGTTACAGGGGGCGCTCGGGATCCTACGAGCAGTACTTC
CASSYRGRSGSYEQYF